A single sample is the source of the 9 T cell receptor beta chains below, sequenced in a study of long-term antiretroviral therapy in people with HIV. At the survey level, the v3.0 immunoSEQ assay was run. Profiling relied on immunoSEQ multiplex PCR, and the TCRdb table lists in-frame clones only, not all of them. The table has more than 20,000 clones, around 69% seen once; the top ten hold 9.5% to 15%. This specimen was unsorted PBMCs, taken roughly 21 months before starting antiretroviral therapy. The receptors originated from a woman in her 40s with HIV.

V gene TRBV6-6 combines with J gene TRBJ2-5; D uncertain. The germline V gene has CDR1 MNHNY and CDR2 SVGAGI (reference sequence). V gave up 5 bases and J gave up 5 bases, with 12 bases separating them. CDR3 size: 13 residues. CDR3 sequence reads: CASSPRLAETQYF. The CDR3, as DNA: TGTGCCAGCAGTCCGAGACTGGCGGAGACCCAGTACTTC.

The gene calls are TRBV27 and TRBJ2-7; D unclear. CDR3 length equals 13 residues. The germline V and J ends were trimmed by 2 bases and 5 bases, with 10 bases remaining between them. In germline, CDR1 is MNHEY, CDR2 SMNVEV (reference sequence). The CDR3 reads CASSLGHGNEQYF. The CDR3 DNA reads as TGTGCCAGCAGTTTAGGGCACGGCAACGAGCAGTACTTC.

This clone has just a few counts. CDR3 amino acids: CASSLVGEGLFF. In DNA form, the CDR3 reads TGTGCCAGCAGCTTAGTCGGCGAAGGGCTGTTTTTT. The chain combines TRBV7-9 with TRBJ1-4, with D unresolved. Germline loops: CDR1 SEHNR, CDR2 FQNEAQ (reference sequence). The ends were cut back, 1 base at V and 14 bases at J, with 11 bases in the middle. The CDR3 runs to 12 residues.

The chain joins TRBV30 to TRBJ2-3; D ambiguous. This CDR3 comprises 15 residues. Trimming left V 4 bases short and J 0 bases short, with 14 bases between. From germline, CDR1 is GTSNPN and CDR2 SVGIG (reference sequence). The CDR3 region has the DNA TGTGCCTGGAAAACGGTGCTAGTTAGCACAGATACGCAGTATTTT. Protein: CAWKTVLVSTDTQYF.

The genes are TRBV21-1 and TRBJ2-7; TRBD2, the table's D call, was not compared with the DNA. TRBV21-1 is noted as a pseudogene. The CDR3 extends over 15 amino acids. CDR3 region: CASSNTSGRVHEQYF. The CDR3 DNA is TGTGCCAGCAGCAACACTAGCGGGAGAGTACACGAGCAGTACTTC.

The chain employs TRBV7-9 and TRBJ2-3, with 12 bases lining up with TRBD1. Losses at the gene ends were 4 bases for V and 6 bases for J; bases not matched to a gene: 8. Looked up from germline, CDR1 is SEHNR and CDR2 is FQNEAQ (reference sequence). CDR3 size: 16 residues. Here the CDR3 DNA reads TGTGCCAGCAGCTCCACGGGACAGGGGGCAATGGATACGCAGTATTTT. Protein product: CASSSTGQGAMDTQYF.

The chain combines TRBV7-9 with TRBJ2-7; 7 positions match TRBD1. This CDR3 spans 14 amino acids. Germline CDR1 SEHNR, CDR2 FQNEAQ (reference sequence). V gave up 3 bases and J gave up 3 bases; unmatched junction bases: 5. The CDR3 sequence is CASSFSGQFYEQYF. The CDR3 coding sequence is TGTGCCAGCAGCTTTTCGGGACAGTTCTACGAGCAGTACTTC.

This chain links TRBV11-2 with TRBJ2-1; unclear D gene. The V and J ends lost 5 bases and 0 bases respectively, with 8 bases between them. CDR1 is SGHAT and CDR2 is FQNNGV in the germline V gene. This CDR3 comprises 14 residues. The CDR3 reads CASSLPGSYNEQFF. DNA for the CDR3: TGTGCCAGCAGCCTTCCGGGCTCCTACAATGAGCAGTTCTTC.

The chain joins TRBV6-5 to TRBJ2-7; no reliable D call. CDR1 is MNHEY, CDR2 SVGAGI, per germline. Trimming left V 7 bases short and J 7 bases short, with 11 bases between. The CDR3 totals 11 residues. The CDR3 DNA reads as TGTGCCAGCACCAGAGTCTTAGAGCAGTACTTC. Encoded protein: CASTRVLEQYF.